This TCR beta chain came from a study of vaccination effects on CD4 cells after COVID-19 (dated by TCRdb to 2021 to 2024). Regarding the research as a whole: In the ViraFEST assay, PBMC were stimulated with viral peptide pools, and antigen-specific CD4+ T cell clonotypes were then identified by expansion using TCR sequencing. Each participant got two doses of an mRNA SARS-CoV-2 vaccine, either BNT162b2 or mRNA-1273. Each well held around 1.9 million PBMC cultured in IMDM containing roughly 5% human AB serum, around 10 IU/ml IL-2 and gentamicin, along with about 10 ug/ml peptides. The study compared SARS-CoV-2 spike-specific CD4+ TCR repertoires before and after mRNA vaccination in COVID-19 convalescent patients and infection-naive vaccine recipients. A total of 9 to 11 COVID-19 convalescent patients and several SARS-CoV-2-naive healthy vaccine recipients were included in the full study. Cultures from other donors in the study were sequenced with the Oncomine TCR Beta short-read assay on an Illumina iSeq 100. General study outcomes and caveats: Clones induced by infection and clones induced by vaccination both contracted markedly at late timepoints after vaccination, which fits with T cell responses waning over time. The study was limited by a small number of convalescent patients and lacked early post-infection timepoints. In healthy vaccine recipients, vaccine-induced clones were almost all SARS-CoV-2 mono-reactive, with only 1 of 255 being cross-reactive with common cold coronaviruses.

The library came from the immunoSEQ multiplex PCR assay. DNA from the cultured and isolated CD4+ T cells underwent TCR beta CDR3 sequencing. Per the source publication's procedure: Non-productive TCR sequences were removed and reads were trimmed to the CDR3 region, keeping CDR3s of at least 7 amino acids. Antigen-specific clonotypes were identified using the MANAFEST web app by comparison of expansion in peptide wells against reference cultures. For clones to be considered positive, expansion at FDR<0.05 versus reference and all other wells, an odds ratio above 5, and a frequency above 0.1% in two replicate wells were required. A clonotype was defined as cross-reactive if the clonotype was significantly expanded both in SARS-CoV-2 spike wells and in at least one common cold coronavirus spike condition. CDR3 similarity was assessed by Levenshtein distance using the stringdist R package, and unrooted trees were constructed with ape in R 3.6.1. TCRdb provides this immuneACCESS table in a form limited to in-frame rearrangements. Some clones are lacking; in checked studies, under half of them reflect an unresolved V gene, and why the rest are absent is not known. V, J and clone size were drawn from that table, and D and trimming were deduced from the DNA. Recorded for this sample are fewer than 75,000 clones; approximately 71% of them occurred a single time. Together, the top ten hold about 2% of the sample.

After about 10 days of culture, CD4+ T cells were isolated with the EasySep CD4+ T cell isolation kit. Negative nucleocapsid antibody results before and after vaccination confirmed that the healthy vaccine recipients had no prior SARS-CoV-2 infection. Half of the culture medium was replaced with fresh IL-2-containing medium on days 3 and 7. Each peptide stimulation condition was cultured in triplicate wells unless otherwise noted. PBMC were separated from whole blood using Ficoll-Paque Plus gradient centrifugation and were then either cryopreserved at -140C or used fresh. The QIAamp micro DNA kit was used to extract genomic DNA from the cultured CD4+ T cells. Per the germline V gene (reference sequence), LGHDT is the CDR1 and YNNKEL is the CDR2. The CDR3 runs 13 amino acids, cysteine and phenylalanine included. Only the CDR3 region is kept as DNA, spanning 39 bases read in frame from base 1. V and J are truncated by 4 bases and 2 bases respectively, leaving an intervening sequence of 7 bases.

Worth noting for this clone: Its specific antigen is unknown. Within one base of it there is no much larger clone, and no base qualities were kept.

Here the chain combines TRBV3-1 (or the pseudogene TRBV3-2) and TRBJ2-3; the D gene cannot be resolved reliably. The specimen comprised CD4+ T cells from PBMCs cultured without peptide, sampled before COVID-19 vaccination. This clonotype originated in a human donor who received a COVID-19 vaccine. The CDR3: CASSRGATDTQYF. DNA sequence: TGTGCCAGCAGCCGAGGAGCCACAGATACGCAGTATTTT.